The rows below give T cell receptor beta chains drawn from one sample of a study of blood T cells in healthy people across ages. TCRdb re-derived calls from the 5' RACE reads in MiXCR, one entry per CDR3 protein. The sample consists of roughly 700,000 distinct CDR3 sequences, about half of them appearing once. Material: blood. The source of these receptors is a woman aged 60 to 75 in good health. Both conserved end residues are part of each CDR3. A D gene is named only where the DNA matches it firmly. A clone size is listed for some rows: how often the clone was seen (once, few, many), or a class if it is expanded.

NA,NA,TRBJ2-3,TRBV20-1,TGCAGTGCCCCCGACAGGCGGGTCACAGATACGCAGTATTTT,CSAPDRRVTDTQYF
TRBD2,NA,TRBJ2-5,TRBV7-3,TGTGCCAGCAGCTTAACCCTCGGGACTATCAATGAGCAGTACTTC,CASSLTLGTINEQYF
TRBD2,few,TRBJ2-1,TRBV7-9,TGTGCCAGCAGCCCGGAACTAGCGGGTGGGAATGAGCAGTTCTTC,CASSPELAGGNEQFF
NA,few,TRBJ1-4,TRBV5-1,TGCGCCAGCAGCTTGACAGGGTCGGAGGAAAAACTGTTTTTT,CASSLTGSEEKLFF
NA,NA,TRBJ2-5,TRBV2,TGTACCAGCGGGACAGAACAAGAGACCCAGTACTTC,CTSGTEQETQYF
TRBD1,NA,TRBJ1-2,TRBV9,TGTACCAGCAGCGTGAGAGACAGGGGCGGGTTCGGCGGCTACACCTTC,CTSSVRDRGGFGGYTF
TRBD1,NA,TRBJ1-2,TRBV12-3/TRBV12-4,TGTGCCAGCAGTTTCCCGCAGGGGGCGGGTGATAGCTATGGCTACACCTTC,CASSFPQGAGDSYGYTF
NA,NA,TRBJ2-7,TRBV13,TGTGCCAGCAGCTTAGGCCTCGGGGATTCGAACTACGAGCAGTACTTC,CASSLGLGDSNYEQYF
TRBD1,few,TRBJ2-3,TRBV12-3/TRBV12-4,TGTGCCAGCAGTTTAGCCTCTGACAGGGTCTCAGATACGCAGTATTTT,CASSLASDRVSDTQYF
NA,few,TRBJ2-3,TRBV15,TGTGCCACCAGCAGAGATAGTACGGGGGAGGGGGACACAGATACGCAGTATTTT,CATSRDSTGEGDTDTQYF
NA,NA,TRBJ2-7,TRBV7-9,TGTGCCAGCAGCTTAGTCTCGGCCTACGAGCAGTACTTC,CASSLVSAYEQYF
NA,few,TRBJ1-2,TRBV4-2,TGTGCCAGCAGCCACGACAGGTGGGGCTACACCTTC,CASSHDRWGYTF
TRBD1,NA,TRBJ2-7,TRBV10-3,TGTGCCATCAATCGACAGGGCGAAAATGAGCAGTACTTC,CAINRQGENEQYF
NA,NA,TRBJ2-1,TRBV18,TGTGCCAGCTCACCTCAGGACAGACCCTCCTACAATGAGCAGTTCTTC,CASSPQDRPSYNEQFF
TRBD2,NA,TRBJ2-1,TRBV24-1,TGTGCCACCAGTGATCACCTCGGGAGGGCCGTTAATGAGCAGTTCTTC,CATSDHLGRAVNEQFF
TRBD1,NA,TRBJ2-5,TRBV20-1,TGCAGTGCTAAACAGGGGGACGGGCAGTACTTC,CSAKQGDGQYF
NA,few,TRBJ1-5,TRBV7-2,TGTGCCAGCAGCTTAGGTGGCAGTTCACAAACCCAGCATTTT,CASSLGGSSQTQHF
NA,NA,TRBJ2-4,TRBV6-2/TRBV6-3,TGTGCCGGCAGTCGAGGGTGGACTTTAAACATTCAGTACTTC,CAGSRGWTLNIQYF
NA,NA,TRBJ2-5,TRBV5-1,TGCGCCAGCAGCCGAAAGGACAAGGAGGGGGTCCCTCTTGTGACCCAGTACTTC,CASSRKDKEGVPLVTQYF
NA,NA,TRBJ2-6,TRBV18,TGTGCCAGCTCGCAGGGGTCTCTCCACCCCTCTGGGGCCAACGTCCTGACTTTC,CASSQGSLHPSGANVLTF
TRBD1,NA,TRBJ1-2,TRBV2,TGTGCCAGCGGGGGGACAGCCACCTTC,CASGGTATF
NA,NA,TRBJ2-5,TRBV5-1,TGCGCCAGCAGCTTGGAAAGGTTACAAGAGACCCAGTACTTC,CASSLERLQETQYF
TRBD1,few,TRBJ2-7,TRBV5-1,TGCGCCAGCAGCCCAGGACAGGGGAAATCCTACGAGCAGTACTTC,CASSPGQGKSYEQYF
TRBD2,NA,TRBJ2-7,TRBV7-9,TGTGCCAGCAGCAATCGGACTAGCGGTTTCTACGAGCAGTACTTC,CASSNRTSGFYEQYF
NA,NA,TRBJ2-7,TRBV5-1,TGCGCCAGCAGCTTTACAGGGCAAGAGGCCCAGTACTTC,CASSFTGQEAQYF
TRBD1,once,TRBJ1-4,TRBV5-4,TGTGCCAGCAGCAATGGCCTGACAGGGAAACAAGAAAAACTGTTTTTT,CASSNGLTGKQEKLFF
TRBD1,NA,TRBJ2-4,TRBV6-2/TRBV6-3,TGTGCCAGCAGTTACCCTCAGGGGGCGACCGACATTCAGTACTTC,CASSYPQGATDIQYF